These T cell receptor beta chains were read from a single sample in a study of CD8 T cells in Susac syndrome. TCRdb reanalysed the immunoSEQ multiplex PCR reads using MiXCR and keeps one entry per CDR3 protein. Of 75,000 or so distinct CDR3 sequences listed, 94% are singletons. The sample was CD8+ T cells from PBMCs. The receptors stem from a human donor with Susac syndrome. Each CDR3 is given with its conserved first and last residue. Where a row states a size, it is once, few, many or the class of an expanded clone; other rows omit it.

V: TRBV6-2/TRBV6-3; size: NA; J: TRBJ1-5; CDR3: CASSYRAGDQPQHF
V: TRBV11-2; size: NA; J: TRBJ2-5; CDR3: CASKRDFGSQETQYF
V: TRBV27; size: NA; J: TRBJ2-1; CDR3: CASSRSGNEQFF
V: TRBV28; size: NA; J: TRBJ2-3; CDR3: CASSFPPGGTMLVDTQYF
V: TRBV12-3/TRBV12-4; size: NA; J: TRBJ1-5; CDR3: CASSVSDALNQPQHF
V: TRBV4-2; size: NA; J: TRBJ2-7; CDR3: CASSQGVPGATYEQYF
V: TRBV6-5; size: NA; J: TRBJ2-7; CDR3: CASSYSAVSYEQYF
V: TRBV19; size: NA; J: TRBJ2-7; CDR3: CASSISGDATYEQYF
V: TRBV29-1; size: NA; J: TRBJ2-2; CDR3: CSTTDSTNTGELFF
V: TRBV6-5; size: NA; J: TRBJ2-1; CDR3: CASSQMDSAYNEQFF
V: TRBV25-1; size: NA; J: TRBJ2-5; CDR3: CASSDTLGVSDSRQETQYF
V: TRBV20-1; size: NA; J: TRBJ2-3; CDR3: CSASATSGRYDTQYF
V: TRBV7-9; size: NA; J: TRBJ2-7; CDR3: CASSFTARGFNEQYF
V: TRBV12-3/TRBV12-4; size: NA; J: TRBJ2-7; CDR3: CASSPADRGLYEQYF
V: TRBV5-1; size: NA; J: TRBJ2-7; CDR3: CASSLTSQNSYEQYF
V: TRBV30; size: NA; J: TRBJ2-1; CDR3: CAWSRTYNEQFF
V: TRBV7-9; size: once; J: TRBJ2-5; CDR3: CASWSGGETQYF
V: TRBV9; size: NA; J: TRBJ2-2; CDR3: CASSEWQDTGELFF
V: TRBV6-6; size: NA; J: TRBJ1-6; CDR3: CASSPVESYNSPLHF
V: TRBV30; size: NA; J: TRBJ2-7; CDR3: CAWLSGTGSYEQYF
V: TRBV29-1; size: few; J: TRBJ2-7; CDR3: CSVEGLAGAYEQYF
V: TRBV2; size: NA; J: TRBJ1-1; CDR3: CASSEAQGVREAFF
V: TRBV28; size: few; J: TRBJ1-5; CDR3: CASSLPQGIYSNQPQHF
V: TRBV28; size: NA; J: TRBJ2-1; CDR3: CASSFRQSSYNEQFF
V: TRBV30; size: NA; J: TRBJ2-7; CDR3: CAWSPTSGSDEQYF
V: TRBV20-1; size: NA; J: TRBJ2-1; CDR3: CSVERRESYNEQFF
V: TRBV28; size: NA; J: TRBJ1-5; CDR3: CASSRNGNYQPQHF
V: TRBV28; size: NA; J: TRBJ2-2; CDR3: CASSLQGGYTGELFF
V: TRBV3-1; size: NA; J: TRBJ2-3; CDR3: CASSQDGGGTDTQYF
V: TRBV10-3; size: NA; J: TRBJ2-5; CDR3: CAVSGQEETQYF
V: TRBV9; size: NA; J: TRBJ2-6; CDR3: CASRGGANVLTF
V: TRBV2; size: NA; J: TRBJ1-5; CDR3: CASSFDNQPQHF
V: TRBV19; size: NA; J: TRBJ2-7; CDR3: CASSITADYEQYF
V: TRBV9; size: NA; J: TRBJ2-6; CDR3: CASRHSSGANVLTF
V: TRBV2; size: NA; J: TRBJ2-3; CDR3: CATEGGSTDTQYF
V: TRBV7-8; size: NA; J: TRBJ2-5; CDR3: CASSPASVETQYF
V: TRBV25-1; size: few; J: TRBJ2-5; CDR3: CASSFGTYEETQYF
V: TRBV29-1; size: NA; J: TRBJ1-1; CDR3: CSVQSGEAFF
V: TRBV4-1; size: NA; J: TRBJ2-5; CDR3: CASSPGQQETQYF
V: TRBV27; size: NA; J: TRBJ2-1; CDR3: CASSSTSLREQFF
V: TRBV11-2; size: NA; J: TRBJ2-5; CDR3: CASSSPPWATVQETQYF
V: TRBV28; size: NA; J: TRBJ2-5; CDR3: CASSAPGEQETQYF
V: TRBV6-4; size: NA; J: TRBJ2-3; CDR3: CASSDRASETDTQYF
V: TRBV28; size: NA; J: TRBJ1-2; CDR3: CASNMVGLGGYTF
V: TRBV4-3; size: once; J: TRBJ2-1; CDR3: CASSQSRDKKYYNEQFF
V: TRBV28; size: NA; J: TRBJ1-5; CDR3: CASSSGTTSNQPQHF
V: TRBV29-1; size: NA; J: TRBJ2-2; CDR3: CSVDYTGELFF
V: TRBV12-3/TRBV12-4; size: NA; J: TRBJ2-7; CDR3: CASSFLAGGHEQYF
V: TRBV3-1; size: NA; J: TRBJ2-3; CDR3: CASSPGTGLGRSTDTQYF
V: TRBV6-5; size: NA; J: TRBJ2-3; CDR3: CASSYRVGGTDTQYF
V: TRBV6-5; size: once; J: TRBJ2-7; CDR3: CASSYSGQIGEEQYF
V: TRBV15; size: NA; J: TRBJ2-7; CDR3: CATSRDDRTGEQYF
V: TRBV4-1; size: NA; J: TRBJ1-2; CDR3: CASSQDPRGSGYTF
V: TRBV30; size: NA; J: TRBJ2-1; CDR3: CAWSTIAYNEQFF
V: TRBV5-6; size: NA; J: TRBJ2-1; CDR3: CASSLASGRYNEQFF
V: TRBV27; size: NA; J: TRBJ2-1; CDR3: CASSFEGADRGRNEQFF
V: TRBV7-9; size: once; J: TRBJ2-2; CDR3: CASLTITSRGGGGAGELFF
V: TRBV4-3; size: NA; J: TRBJ2-1; CDR3: CASSQDRGGGAYNEQFF
V: TRBV4-3; size: NA; J: TRBJ2-5; CDR3: CASSQDRGSVGQTQYF